Each of the 7 T cell receptor beta chains below was sequenced from the same sample in a study of T-cell memory formation after mild COVID-19. Via MiXCR, TCRdb re-called the 5' RACE reads, giving one row per CDR3 protein. The sample records about 210,000 distinct CDR3 sequences, 27% being singletons. Sequencing input: PBMCs or a T cell subset sorted from them (not recorded which). The receptors were gathered from an adult woman who had mild COVID-19 (a few samples of this study predate the infection). Cell type and time point are not known.

The chain joins TRBV9 to TRBJ2-3; D call uncertain. Germline values: CDR1 SGDLS, CDR2 YYNGEE. The germline V and J ends were trimmed by 5 bases and 5 bases, with 9 bases remaining between them. CDR3 size: 12 residues. CDR3 in DNA: TGTGCCAGCAGTCTAACGAGAGATACGCAGTATTTT. This sequence encodes CASSLTRDTQYF.

This clonotype was counted only a few times. The genes are TRBV5-1 and TRBJ2-5; 7 bases agree with TRBD1. Germline V gene lookup returns CDR1 SGHRS and CDR2 YFSETQ. The CDR3 covers 15 residues. V shed 4 bases and J 1 base; nucleotides not matched to a gene: 7. CDR3 DNA sequence: TGCGCCAGCAGCACTGGACAGGCCAGCCAAGAGACCCAGTACTTC. It yields the protein CASSTGQASQETQYF.

The genes are TRBV4-2 and TRBJ2-5; 7 nucleotides line up with TRBD1. The CDR3 runs to 16 residues. Trimming took 0 bases from V and 6 from J; bases not matched to a gene: 10. Germline V CDR1 and CDR2: LGHNA, YNFKEQ. The CDR3 sequence: CASSQDKQGSRKTQYF. CDR3 nucleotide sequence: TGTGCCAGCAGCCAAGATAAACAGGGGTCGAGGAAGACCCAGTACTTC.

This clonotype appeared a few times. The CDR3 here is CSVEGRTGDYEQYF. As DNA, the CDR3 is TGCAGCGTTGAAGGTAGGACAGGAGACTACGAGCAGTACTTC. This chain uses TRBV29-1 with TRBJ2-7; 7 positions match TRBD1. Trimming removed 1 base from V and 3 bases from J; junction bases left unmatched: 6. The CDR3 consists of 14 residues. Germline CDR1 and CDR2: SQVTM and ANQGSEA.

CDR3 DNA sequence: TGCGCCAGCAGCTTACAGGGTGGTATGAACTATGGCTACACCTTC. Protein: CASSLQGGMNYGYTF. The genes are TRBV5-1 and TRBJ1-2; TRBD1 is a possible D gene (6 bases). Germline CDR1 reads SGHRS; CDR2 reads YFSETQ. The CDR3 loop spans 15 amino acids. With 2 bases removed from V and 2 bases from J, the gap between germline ends came to 13 bases.

The chain uses TRBV18 and TRBJ2-2; D ambiguous. Germline lookup yields CDR1 KGHSH and CDR2 LQKENI. The ends were cut back, 5 bases at V and 3 bases at J, with 10 bases in the middle. The CDR3 sequence is 14 residues long. CDR3 coding DNA: TGTGCCAGCTCAAGAACCCTAGACACCGGGGAGCTGTTTTTT. Its translation: CASSRTLDTGELFF.

This clonotype showed up just a few times. The rearrangement joins TRBV4-3 to TRBJ2-1; a weak D match, TRBD2 (5 bases). This CDR3 has 17 residues. V was trimmed by 0 bases and J by 6 bases, leaving 18 bases between them. From germline, CDR1 is LGHNA and CDR2 YSLEER. The CDR3 bases are TGCGCCAGCAGCCAAGATCGGGTAACTAGTTTAGGCAATGAGCAGTTCTTC. Translating gives CASSQDRVTSLGNEQFF.